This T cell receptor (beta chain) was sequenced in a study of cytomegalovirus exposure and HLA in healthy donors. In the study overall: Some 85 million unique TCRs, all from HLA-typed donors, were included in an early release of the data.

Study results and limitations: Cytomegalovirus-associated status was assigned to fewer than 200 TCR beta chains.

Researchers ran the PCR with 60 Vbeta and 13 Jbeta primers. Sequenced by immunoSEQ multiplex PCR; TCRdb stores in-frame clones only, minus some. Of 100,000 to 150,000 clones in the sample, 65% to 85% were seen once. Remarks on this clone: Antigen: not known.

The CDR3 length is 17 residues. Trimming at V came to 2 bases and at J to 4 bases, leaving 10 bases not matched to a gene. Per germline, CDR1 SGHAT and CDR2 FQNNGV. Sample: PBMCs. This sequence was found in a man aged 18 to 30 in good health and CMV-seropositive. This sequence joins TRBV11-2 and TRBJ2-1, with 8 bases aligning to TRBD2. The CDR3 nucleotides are TGTGCCAGCAGCTTATCTTTGGGGACTAGTCGTTACAATGAGCAGTTCTTC. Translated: CASSLSLGTSRYNEQFF.